This is a list of T cell receptor beta chains from one sample in a study of cytomegalovirus exposure and HLA in healthy donors. Measured with immunoSEQ multiplex PCR; TCRdb has only the in-frame clones, and not every one. The profile shows around 80,000 clones, 65% to 75% of them singletons. Sequencing used PBMCs. Receptor source: a man in his forties in good health and CMV-seropositive. Both conserved end residues are trimmed from each CDR3.

CDR3,V,J
ASRVDGDSNTEAF,TRBV5-1,TRBJ1-1
ASSPRRSLDTQY,TRBV9,TRBJ2-3
ARSLFLAKNIQY,TRBV7-5,TRBJ2-4
ASSAKGTVSYEQY,TRBV7-9,TRBJ2-7
ASSLTSGVTGELF,TRBV7-3,TRBJ2-2
ASSLNTGGGELF,TRBV28,TRBJ2-2
ASSLTGQGDEQY,TRBV5-5,TRBJ2-7
ASSLSTNTEAF,TRBV28,TRBJ1-1
ASSFLGGSGETQY,TRBV28,TRBJ2-5
ASSLGQAAQGEQY,TRBV5-1,TRBJ2-7
ASSETPGTGAEQY,TRBV6-1,.